A selection of T cell receptor beta chains follows, all from one sample in a study of CD8+CD57+ T cells in acquired aplastic anemia. TCRdb re-derived calls from the reads in MiXCR, one entry per CDR3 protein. The sample lists 200,000 to 250,000 distinct CDR3 sequences, approximately 35% occurring once. Material for sequencing was sorted CD4+, CD8+, or CD8+CD57+ T cells (not recorded which) from PBMCs. The receptors derive from a human donor in good health, serving as a control. CDR3s include the opening cysteine and the closing phenylalanine or tryptophan. A D gene is named only where the DNA matches it firmly. Expanded clones get a size class; other rows say once, few or many, or leave the size out.

j_gene,v_gene,abundance,d_gene,CDR3nt,CDR3aa
TRBJ2-7,TRBV20-1,many,NA,TGCAGTGCTAGTCGCAGGGGGGCGTACGAGCAGTACTTC,CSASRRGAYEQYF
TRBJ1-2,TRBV13,few,TRBD1,TGTGCCAGCAGCTCGCTACCGAACACGGGACAGGATGGCTACACCTTC,CASSSLPNTGQDGYTF
TRBJ1-2,TRBV14,NA,NA,TGTGCCAGCAGCTGGGGAGGGAACTATGGCTACACCTTC,CASSWGGNYGYTF
TRBJ1-5,TRBV7-8,NA,NA,TGTGCCAGCAGCTGGACCCGGGGCAATCAGCCCCAGCATTTT,CASSWTRGNQPQHF
TRBJ2-1,TRBV9,NA,NA,TGTGCCAGCAGCGTGGGACTTGACGGACCCGTTTCCAATGAGCAGTTCTTC,CASSVGLDGPVSNEQFF
TRBJ2-5,TRBV7-4,NA,TRBD2,TGTGCCAGCAGGCGGGGGAGGGAAGAGACCCAGTACTTC,CASRRGREETQYF
TRBJ1-2,TRBV29-1,many,TRBD1,TGCAGCGTTGTGGATCTCGGGACAGGGGACTATGGCTACACCTTC,CSVVDLGTGDYGYTF
TRBJ2-7,TRBV6-6,NA,NA,TGTGCCAGCAGTTACTCGGCAGGGTTGGCCTACGAGCAGTACTTC,CASSYSAGLAYEQYF
TRBJ1-1,TRBV20-1,many,NA,TGCAGTGCTAGAGATATTTCAGGGAACACTGAAGCTTTCTTT,CSARDISGNTEAFF
TRBJ1-3,TRBV2,few,NA,TGTGCCAGCAGTGATCCCCCCACGGGGTTCTCTGGAAACACCATATATTTT,CASSDPPTGFSGNTIYF
TRBJ2-3,TRBV4-1,NA,NA,TGCGCCAGCAGTCGATCGGGTCTCGCAGATACGCAGTATTTT,CASSRSGLADTQYF
TRBJ2-3,TRBV7-3,many,TRBD2,TGTGCCAGCAGCTTCGTCGGGGGGGCCTCAGATACGCAGTATTTT,CASSFVGGASDTQYF
TRBJ1-2,TRBV7-2,many,NA,TGTGCCAGCTTATTTTCTTGGGGCTACACCTTC,CASLFSWGYTF
TRBJ1-2,TRBV29-1,once,NA,TGCAGCGTTGAAGTTGGGGACATCTCTGGCTACACCTTC,CSVEVGDISGYTF
TRBJ2-1,TRBV4-1,many,NA,TGCGCCAGCAGCCAAGTGTTGAATGAGCAGTTCTTC,CASSQVLNEQFF
TRBJ1-1,TRBV27,NA,TRBD1,TGTGCCAGCAGTTTAAGCGGGACAGGGTCCCCCCTGAACACTGAAGCTTTCTTT,CASSLSGTGSPLNTEAFF
TRBJ1-1,TRBV6-1,many,NA,TGTGCCAGCAGCCGATTGGGGAACACTGAAGCTTTCTTT,CASSRLGNTEAFF
TRBJ1-2,TRBV20-1,NA,NA,TGCAGTGCTAGAGGGGAACACGACAACTATGGCTACACCTTC,CSARGEHDNYGYTF
TRBJ2-1,TRBV9,NA,NA,TGTGCCAGCAGCCCGGGTGAGTTCTTC,CASSPGEFF
TRBJ2-6,TRBV6-1,NA,TRBD1,TGTGCCAGCATGCACGGGACAGGGACCCCTGGGGCCAACGTCCTGACTTTC,CASMHGTGTPGANVLTF
TRBJ1-1,TRBV5-1,NA,NA,TGCGCCAGCAGCTTCCAGGGTCGGGGCACTGAAGCTTTCTTT,CASSFQGRGTEAFF
TRBJ2-7,TRBV6-5,NA,TRBD1,TGTGCCAGCAGTTATCAAGGACAGGGGGTTTACGAGCAGTACTTC,CASSYQGQGVYEQYF
TRBJ2-2,TRBV7-6,many,NA,TGTGCCAGCAGCTTCCACGCCGGGGAGCTGTTTTTT,CASSFHAGELFF
TRBJ1-5,TRBV19,many,TRBD1,TGTGCCAGTAGTGTGGGACAGGGGAATCAGCCCCAGCATTTT,CASSVGQGNQPQHF
TRBJ1-1,TRBV2,NA,TRBD1,TGTGCCAGCTTGCGGGACAGGGAGGACACTGAAGCTTTCTTT,CASLRDREDTEAFF
TRBJ1-2,TRBV12-3/TRBV12-4,many,TRBD1,TGTGCCAGCAGCCGACCGGTGCGACAGGGAGGCTACACCTTC,CASSRPVRQGGYTF
TRBJ1-1,TRBV11-2,NA,NA,TGTGCCAGCAGCTTAGATGGCGTAAACACTGAAGCTTTCTTT,CASSLDGVNTEAFF
TRBJ2-5,TRBV6-2/TRBV6-3,many,NA,TGTGCCAGCAAGGCATTTGTTCAAGAGACCCAGTACTTC,CASKAFVQETQYF
TRBJ2-1,TRBV20-1,NA,TRBD2,TGCAGTGCCAGACTAGCGGCCTACAATGAGCAGTTCTTC,CSARLAAYNEQFF
TRBJ2-1,TRBV2,many,TRBD2,TGTGCCAGCAGTGAGCTAGCGGGGGGTACCTACAATGAGCAGTTCTTC,CASSELAGGTYNEQFF
TRBJ2-3,TRBV30,few,TRBD1,TGTGCCTGGAGTGTGGGACAGGGGGCAGATACGCAGTATTTT,CAWSVGQGADTQYF
TRBJ1-2,TRBV7-8,once,NA,TGTGCCAGCAGAGGGGACGGCGATGGCTACACCTTC,CASRGDGDGYTF
TRBJ1-2,TRBV20-1,NA,TRBD1,TGCAGTGCGACCGGGACAGGGAGTTATGGCTACACCTTC,CSATGTGSYGYTF
TRBJ1-1,TRBV19,NA,NA,TGTGCCAGTAGTTATGCCTCCGCGAACACTGAAGCTTTCTTT,CASSYASANTEAFF
TRBJ2-1,TRBV12-3/TRBV12-4,NA,NA,TGTGCCAGCAGTTCCATTATTTTGGTAGACTCCTACAATGAGCAGTTCTTC,CASSSIILVDSYNEQFF
TRBJ1-4,TRBV11-1,few,NA,TGTGCCAGCAGCAGTAAGAGGATGGGGGGAACTAATGAAAAACTGTTTTTT,CASSSKRMGGTNEKLFF
TRBJ2-7,TRBV19,many,TRBD2,TGTGCCAGTAGTCCCGGGACTAGCGGGAGAGGTGGCTACGAGCAGTACTTC,CASSPGTSGRGGYEQYF
TRBJ1-1,TRBV10-3,few,NA,TGTGCCATCAGTTCCGACCTGAACACTGAAGCTTTCTTT,CAISSDLNTEAFF
TRBJ1-1,TRBV2,NA,TRBD1,TGTGCCAGCAGTGGGACAGGGATCGGTGAAGCTTTCTTT,CASSGTGIGEAFF
TRBJ1-2,TRBV27,NA,NA,TGTGCCAGCAGTTTATCGCCCCCCCACGATGGCTACACCTTC,CASSLSPPHDGYTF
TRBJ2-7,TRBV5-8,many,NA,TGTGCCAGCAGCTGGAAAGTACAGGGAGGTTCTGACGAGCAGTACTTC,CASSWKVQGGSDEQYF
TRBJ1-1,TRBV6-1,NA,TRBD1,TGTGCCAGCATCTCCACAGGGGGGGCGATGAACACTGAAGCTTTCTTT,CASISTGGAMNTEAFF
TRBJ2-5,TRBV9,NA,NA,TGTGCCAGCAGCCAATCGGGAGCGACAGAGGCCCAGTACTTC,CASSQSGATEAQYF
TRBJ2-1,TRBV2,many,TRBD2,TGTGCCAGCAGCCGCCTAGCGGGAGTGATCAATGAGCAGTTCTTC,CASSRLAGVINEQFF
TRBJ1-2,TRBV15,NA,NA,TGTGCCACCAGCAGAGGGGGGTCGAATGGCTACACCTTC,CATSRGGSNGYTF
TRBJ2-5,TRBV3-1,NA,TRBD2,TGTGCCAGCAGCCAAGGAACACTCGGGCTAGCGGGAGCAGAGACCCAGTACTTC,CASSQGTLGLAGAETQYF
TRBJ1-5,TRBV2,many,TRBD1,TGTGCCAGCAGCGCCCAGGGACAGGGCTTTTTTCAGCCCCAGCATTTT,CASSAQGQGFFQPQHF
TRBJ1-5,TRBV7-8,many,NA,TGTGCCAGCAGCAAACGGGGGCCGCGTCAGCCCCAGCATTTT,CASSKRGPRQPQHF
TRBJ2-6,TRBV5-1,NA,NA,TGCGCCAGCAGCTTGGGAGGGTCCCCATCGGGGGCCAACGTCCTGACTTTC,CASSLGGSPSGANVLTF